This T cell receptor beta chain appears in the sequencing data of a study of TIL therapy for anti-PD-1-resistant metastatic lung cancer (dated by TCRdb to the early 2020s). About the study as a whole: Tumors were harvested prior to any PD-1/PD-L1 blockade, after which nivolumab was administered to patients, and lymphodepletion, expanded TIL infusion and IL-2 were given to patients who progressed. T cell receptor beta sequencing of tumor and peripheral blood was used to follow clonotypes across the tumor, the expanded TIL product and serial blood samples. The cohort was composed predominantly of lung adenocarcinoma, with a few EGFR-mutant and two ALK-rearranged tumors included, and half of patients were identified as current or former smokers. Enrolled patients had a median age of around 51 years (range about 38-85) and a median tumor PD-L1 proportion score of over 5.5%. A median non-synonymous tumor mutation burden of about 1.6 mutations per megabase was determined across the cohort by whole-exome sequencing.

TCR beta CDR3 regions were amplified from genomic DNA by bias-controlled multiplex PCR with the immunoSEQ v3 hsTCRB kit. TCR libraries were sequenced on an Illumina NextSeq 500 to around 2 million read pairs for survey level or roughly 4.5-6 million for deep level. Per the authors' processing: V, D and J genes were assigned, non-productive sequences were removed, and clonality was reported by immunoSEQ Analyzer software. To compare repertoires between infused TIL and blood, productive Simpson clonality was used along with the Morisita overlap index of productive TRB rearrangements. Absolute clonotype counts in blood were estimated as lymphocyte count times CD3+ fraction times the clone's productive frequency. The clones in this table, taken by TCRdb from immuneACCESS, are in-frame only. Not every clone is retained; where verified, under half of the shortfall comes from an unresolved V gene, and the cause of the rest is unknown. V, J and clone size reflect that table, while D and trimming were determined from the DNA. A total of 50,000 to 65,000 clones appear in this sample, roughly four fifths of them only once. The leading ten clones occupy just under 3% of the sample.

Turning to this clone: Its antigen is currently not known. No clone much larger than this one lies a single base away; base qualities are absent.

Read against the paper, the sample's time point label means: pre-treatment sample, taken before nivolumab and TIL therapy. Between late 2017 and 2020, a dual-center phase I trial enrolled adults who had stage 4 NSCLC. Samples came from a single-arm, open-label phase I trial of tumor-infiltrating lymphocyte therapy with nivolumab in advanced non-small cell lung cancer. Mononuclear cells from blood collected in EDTA tubes were isolated on a Ficoll gradient and snap-frozen as pellets, and DNA was then extracted using a Qiagen mini-prep kit. Study-level results and caveats: The study protocol defined all tumor marker inferences as exploratory. The baseline peripheral repertoire was partially replaced by infused TIL clonotypes, which then decayed over months, and persistence showed no apparent association with response. Because the cohort was highly selected, with more treatment-naive, never-smoker and oncogene-addicted patients than is typical, generalizability is limited.

The clonotype originates from a person aged 25-85 years with non-small cell lung cancer. The sample consisted of blood, taken at baseline.

Read as DNA, the sequence is TGTGCCTGGAGTGTACCTGGCGGGGGGGCAGATACGCAGTATTTT. The translation is CAWSVPGGGADTQYF. The chain uses TRBV30 and TRBJ2-3; the central 9 bases match TRBD2. V loses 0 bases at its end and J loses 4 bases; junction bases beyond the gene matches: 5. From its cysteine to its phenylalanine, the CDR3 spans 15 amino acids. Only CDR3 DNA remains: 45 bases, in frame from the first base. CDR1 and CDR2 are read off the germline V gene (reference sequence) as GTSNPN and SVGIG. Reference TRBV30 and TRBJ2-3 proteins supply the regions before and after the CDR3; the full variable domain is: SQTIHQWPATLVQPVGSPLSLECTVEGTSNPNLYWYRQAAGRGLQLLFYSVGIGQISSEVPQNLSASRPQDRQFILSSKKLLLSDSGFYLCAWSVPGGGADTQYFGPGTRLTVL.